The 32 T cell receptor beta chains below all came from one sample that was sequenced in a study of cytomegalovirus exposure and HLA in healthy donors. In the PCR, 60 Vbeta and 13 Jbeta primers were used. Only in-frame clones appear in the TCRdb table, and some are missing; sequencing was by immunoSEQ multiplex PCR. The table has 120,000 to 150,000 clones, roughly 79% seen once. Sequenced: PBMCs. The receptors were gathered from a male donor in good health and CMV-seronegative.

The CDR3 DNA reads as TGCGCCAGCAGCTTAGAACAGGGGGTTGTAGTGGGCACAGATACGCAGTATTTT. Its protein is CASSLEQGVVVGTDTQYF. J is TRBJ2-3 and V is TRBV5-1; 8 nucleotides match TRBD1. CDR3 size: 18 residues. From germline, CDR1 is SGHRS and CDR2 YFSETQ. Germline trimming cut 2 bases from V and 1 base from J; bases unmatched to any gene: 12.

The V gene is TRBV6-1, the J gene TRBJ1-2, with D possibly matching TRBD1 (6 bases). V was trimmed by 1 base and J by 4 bases, leaving 7 bases between them. Germline V gives CDR1 MNHNS, CDR2 SASEGT. The CDR3 is 13 residues long. DNA for the CDR3: TGTGCCAGCAGTGAAGGGACAGTCTATGGCTACACCTTC. The encoded protein is CASSEGTVYGYTF.

The rearrangement links TRBV5-1 to TRBJ1-1, with D hard to call. The germline V and J ends were trimmed by 2 bases and 6 bases, with 17 bases remaining between them. CDR1 is SGHRS, CDR2 YFSETQ, per germline. The CDR3 length is 15 residues. Here the CDR3 DNA reads TGCGCCAGCAGCTTCGGGTCGGGAGGAGTGTCTGAAGCTTTCTTT. Encoded protein: CASSFGSGGVSEAFF.

The chain combines TRBV19 with TRBJ2-5, with 8 bases matching TRBD1. V lost 3 bases and J lost 5; bases outside the gene matches: 5. The germline V gene has CDR1 LNHDA and CDR2 SQIVND (reference sequence). The CDR3 runs to 14 residues. In DNA, the CDR3 is TGTGCCAGTAGTATTCGGACAGGGTTTGAGACCCAGTACTTC. It is translated as CASSIRTGFETQYF.

This chain connects TRBV27 to TRBJ1-5; maybe TRBD1 (5 bases). Germline V gene sequence: CDR1 MNHEY, CDR2 SMNVEV (reference sequence). The V gene lost 2 bases and the J gene lost 7 bases, with 15 bases spanning the gap. The CDR3 has 15 residues. CDR3 sequence reads: CASSLEGTLRQPQHF. The CDR3 DNA is TGTGCCAGCAGTTTAGAAGGGACTCTCAGGCAGCCCCAGCATTTT.

This clone was seen only once. V is TRBV7-6 and J is TRBJ2-7; 13 bases are shared with TRBD2. Trimming cost V 5 bases and J 4 bases; bases outside gene matches: 5. The CDR3 consists of 15 residues. Germline V gene data show CDR1 as SGHVS and CDR2 as FNYEAQ. The CDR3 sequence is CASSRGLAGVYEQYF. CDR3 coding DNA: TGTGCCAGCAGCCGAGGACTAGCGGGAGTATACGAGCAGTACTTC.

The rearrangement joins TRBV2 to TRBJ1-5; a weak D match, TRBD1 (6 bases). CDR3 length equals 13 residues. V was trimmed by 6 bases and J by 4 bases, leaving 10 bases between them. Germline V gives CDR1 SNHLY, CDR2 FYNNEI. CDR3 loop: CASRGQINQPQHF. The CDR3 DNA sequence: TGTGCCAGCAGGGGACAAATAAATCAGCCCCAGCATTTT.

CDR3 sequence reads: CASSVQDYEQFF. Here the CDR3 DNA reads TGTGCCAGCAGCGTACAGGATTATGAGCAGTTCTTC. This chain joins TRBV5-6 and TRBJ2-1, with D possibly matching TRBD1 (5 bases). The CDR3 runs to 12 residues. Per the germline V gene, CDR1 is SGHDT and CDR2 is YYEEEE. V was clipped by 4 bases and J by 8 bases, with 10 bases between them.

The chain combines TRBV30 with TRBJ1-1; no firm D call. This CDR3 has 13 residues. Germline CDR1 reads GTSNPN; CDR2 reads SVGIG (reference sequence). The V and J ends lost 2 bases and 1 base respectively, with 8 bases between them. DNA of the CDR3: TGTGCCTGGAGTCCCACAGAGAACACTGAAGCTTTCTTT. This encodes CAWSPTENTEAFF.

The rearrangement joins TRBV29-1 to TRBJ2-7; 16 nucleotides line up with TRBD2. CDR3 length equals 16 residues. The V and J ends lost 6 bases and 4 bases, in that order; junction bases with no gene match: 9. Germline-derived CDR1 and CDR2 are SQVTM and ANQGSEA. CDR3 amino acids: CSVPGLAGGPQYEQYF. Here the CDR3 DNA reads TGCAGCGTACCGGGACTAGCGGGAGGGCCGCAATACGAGCAGTACTTC.

This clone has only one observation. V and J are TRBV19 and TRBJ1-4, with D unresolved. Germline lookup yields CDR1 LNHDA and CDR2 SQIVND (reference sequence). The CDR3 sequence is 15 residues long. Trimming removed 4 bases at V and 10 bases at J, with 19 bases between. CDR3 in amino acids: CASSTPSSLRGKLFF. The CDR3 nucleotides read TGTGCCAGTAGTACGCCCTCCTCCCTCCGGGGAAAACTGTTTTTT.

The gene calls are TRBV28 and TRBJ1-2; D unresolved. Germline loops: CDR1 MDHEN, CDR2 SYDVKM. The CDR3 extends over 13 amino acids. V lost 2 bases to trimming and J lost 6 bases, with 10 bases between them. DNA of the CDR3: TGTGCCAGCAGTTTAAGCGGGAGGCATGGCTACACCTTC. Amino acid sequence: CASSLSGRHGYTF.

The rearrangement joins TRBV5-1 to TRBJ1-2; unclear D gene. Germline V gene lookup returns CDR1 SGHRS and CDR2 YFSETQ. V dropped 2 bases and J dropped 2 bases, with 4 bases sitting between them. The CDR3 covers 12 residues. The CDR3 is CASSFQNYGYTF. DNA of the CDR3: TGCGCCAGCAGCTTCCAGAACTATGGCTACACCTTC.

The J gene is TRBJ2-5, the V gene TRBV5-1, with 10 bases identical to TRBD2. Looked up from germline, CDR1 is SGHRS and CDR2 is YFSETQ. After removal of 0 bases from V and 5 bases from J, the junction contained 7 bases not matched to a gene. The CDR3 has 16 amino acids. CDR3 amino acids: CASSLDSSGSLETQYF. The CDR3 DNA follows: TGCGCCAGCAGCTTGGATTCTAGCGGGAGCTTGGAGACCCAGTACTTC.

This clone has a handful of counts. J is TRBJ2-7 and V is TRBV5-1; D might be TRBD1 (6 bases). This CDR3 has 12 amino acids. Trimming removed 4 bases from V and 7 bases from J, with 12 bases in between. Germline V gives CDR1 SGHRS, CDR2 YFSETQ. The CDR3: CASSPGAEEQYF. In nucleotides, the CDR3 is TGCGCCAGCAGCCCAGGGGCGGAGGAGCAGTACTTC.

The CDR3 here is CASSSSGTNYGYTF. As DNA, the CDR3 is TGCGCCAGCAGCTCCAGCGGAACTAACTATGGCTACACCTTC. The rearrangement links TRBV5-1 to TRBJ1-2; unclear D gene. Per the germline V gene, CDR1 is SGHRS and CDR2 is YFSETQ. Deletions cut 3 bases from V and 0 bases from J, with 9 bases between. The length of the CDR3 is 14 residues.

V usage is TRBV5-6 and J usage is TRBJ1-1; D may be TRBD1 (6 bases). Germline-derived CDR1 and CDR2 are SGHDT and YYEEEE. V was pared by 0 bases and J by 1 base, with 7 bases between. CDR3 length: 14 amino acids. The CDR3 loop is CASSLATGNTEAFF. The CDR3 bases are TGTGCCAGCAGCTTGGCGACAGGGAACACTGAAGCTTTCTTT.

The V and J genes are TRBV7-9 and TRBJ1-2; TRBD1 might be the D (5 bases). Germline V lookup: CDR1 SEHNR, CDR2 FQNEAQ (reference sequence). Trimming removed 3 bases at V and 1 base at J, with 12 bases between. The CDR3 loop spans 15 amino acids. This CDR3 reads CASSLGRGVNYGYTF. CDR3 DNA sequence: TGTGCCAGCAGCTTGGGGCGGGGGGTTAACTATGGCTACACCTTC.

The V and J genes are TRBV10-3 and TRBJ2-7; 9 bases are a match to TRBD2. V dropped 1 base and J dropped 5; count of bases not matched to a gene: 3. The CDR3 runs to 14 residues. In germline, CDR1 is ENHRY, CDR2 SYGVKD. CDR3 nucleotide sequence: TGTGCCATCAGTGAGTTTGTAGCGGGGGACGAGCAGTACTTC. It translates to CAISEFVAGDEQYF.

The sample holds one count of this clone. The gene calls are TRBV6-5 and TRBJ1-2; 7 positions match TRBD1. This CDR3 has 12 residues. Germline CDR1 MNHEY, CDR2 SVGAGI. The trim removed 6 bases at V and 8 bases at J, leaving 6 bases unmatched. This CDR3 reads CASSLRGEGYTF. CDR3 nucleotide sequence: TGTGCCAGCAGCCTCAGGGGGGAAGGCTACACCTTC.

The J gene is TRBJ1-1, the V gene TRBV11-2; no reliable D call. Trimming left V 5 bases short and J 7 bases short, with 11 bases between. CDR1 SGHAT and CDR2 FQNNGV come from the germline V gene. This CDR3 comprises 12 residues. CDR3 amino acids: CASSPSGGEAFF. The CDR3 nucleotides are TGTGCCAGCAGCCCGTCCGGCGGTGAAGCTTTCTTT.

The chain links TRBV5-6 to TRBJ1-1; 7 bases are a match to TRBD1. The V gene end was trimmed by 3 bases and the J gene end by 10 bases; junction bases not matched to a gene: 12. Germline lookup yields CDR1 SGHDT and CDR2 YYEEEE. This CDR3 has 14 residues. The CDR3 here is CASSSTDRRYAAFF. Written as DNA, the CDR3 is TGTGCCAGCAGCTCTACGGACAGGAGGTACGCAGCTTTCTTT. Drawing the rest from reference TRBV5-6 and TRBJ1-1, the complete variable domain is DAGVTQSPTHLIKTRGQQVTLRCSPKSGHDTVSWYQQALGQGPQFIFQYYEEEERQRGNFPDRFSGHQFPNYSSELNVNALLLGDSALYLCASSSTDRRYAAFFGQGTRLTVV.

The chain employs TRBV5-1 and TRBJ2-1; 7 bases map to TRBD1. Germline loops: CDR1 SGHRS, CDR2 YFSETQ. Losses at the gene ends were 4 bases for V and 0 bases for J; bases not matched to a gene: 10. CDR3 length: 17 amino acids. For the CDR3, the DNA is TGCGCCAGCAGCCTAAACAGGGGCGCGGGCTCCTACAATGAGCAGTTCTTC. Encoded protein: CASSLNRGAGSYNEQFF. The full variable domain, with the rest looked up from reference TRBV5-1 and TRBJ2-1, is KAGVTQTPRYLIKTRGQQVTLSCSPISGHRSVSWYQQTPGQGLQFLFEYFSETQRNKGNFPGRFSGRQFSNSRSEMNVSTLELGDSALYLCASSLNRGAGSYNEQFFGPGTRLTVL.

The chain carries TRBV6-5 and TRBJ2-7; unclear D gene. In germline, CDR1 is MNHEY, CDR2 SVGAGI. CDR3 length: 14 amino acids. V gave up 0 bases and J gave up 4 bases, with 10 bases separating them. The CDR3: CASSYSHSYYEQYF. The CDR3 DNA sequence: TGTGCCAGCAGTTACTCGCACAGCTATTACGAGCAGTACTTC.

V is TRBV9 and J is TRBJ2-7; 8 bases match TRBD1. Unmatched junction bases numbered 10, after V lost 4 bases and J lost 7 bases. This CDR3 is built from 14 residues. CDR1 and CDR2 (germline): SGDLS, YYNGEE. CDR3 nucleotide sequence: TGTGCCAGCAGCCCCCGGACAGGGCTAGGTGAGCAGTACTTC. Translated: CASSPRTGLGEQYF.

The chain links TRBV10-3 to TRBJ2-5; 9 bases are shared with TRBD1. The CDR3 extends over 14 amino acids. With 5 bases clipped from V and 5 bases from J, the junction kept 6 bases outside the gene matches. In germline, CDR1 is ENHRY, CDR2 SYGVKD. CDR3 in amino acids: CAISPQGAGETQYF. CDR3 coding DNA: TGTGCCATCAGTCCACAGGGGGCTGGTGAGACCCAGTACTTC.

The chain uses TRBV7-9 and TRBJ2-1; the match to TRBD1 covers 10 bases. The CDR3 has 17 residues. CDR1 and CDR2 from the germline V gene are SEHNR and FQNEAQ (reference sequence). V trimming: 5 bases; J trimming: 3 bases; junction bases outside the gene matches: 10. The CDR3 sequence: CASSPGGGQGLYNEQFF. In DNA form, the CDR3 reads TGTGCCAGCAGCCCGGGGGGGGGACAGGGGCTCTACAATGAGCAGTTCTTC.

This clone is a singleton in its sample. The chain couples TRBV5-1 to TRBJ1-4; TRBD1 matches at 9 bases. The CDR3 sequence is 16 residues long. The ends lost 3 bases at V and 7 bases at J; junction bases unmatched: 10. The germline V gene encodes CDR1 SGHRS and CDR2 YFSETQ. The CDR3 loop is CASSSGTGPYREKLFF. CDR3 nucleotide sequence: TGCGCCAGCAGCTCCGGGACAGGGCCTTATCGTGAAAAACTGTTTTTT. Looking up the rest from reference TRBV5-1 and TRBJ1-4 gives the full variable domain: KAGVTQTPRYLIKTRGQQVTLSCSPISGHRSVSWYQQTPGQGLQFLFEYFSETQRNKGNFPGRFSGRQFSNSRSEMNVSTLELGDSALYLCASSSGTGPYREKLFFGSGTQLSVL.

The CDR3 loop is CASSLAGGGQPQHF. The CDR3 DNA reads as TGTGCCAGCAGCTTGGCCGGGGGTGGTCAGCCCCAGCATTTT. The V gene is TRBV5-4, the J gene TRBJ1-5; tentatively, D is TRBD1 (5 bases). Trimming removed 0 bases at V and 6 bases at J, with 10 bases between. CDR3 length equals 14 residues. Germline CDR1 and CDR2: SGHNT and YYREEE (reference sequence).

The chain employs TRBV5-6 and TRBJ2-7; 8 bases fit TRBD1. The CDR3 covers 13 residues. Germline V CDR1 and CDR2: SGHDT, YYEEEE. With V trimmed by 4 bases and J by 6 bases, 6 bases remained unmatched. CDR3 DNA: TGTGCCAGCAGCGGACAGGGAATTCGCGAGCAGTACTTC. Its translation is CASSGQGIREQYF.

V is TRBV7-2 and J is TRBJ1-1, with a weak D call TRBD1 (5 bases). V lost 5 bases, J lost 3 bases, and 16 bases lay in between. CDR3 length: 15 amino acids. CDR1 is SGHTA and CDR2 is FQGNSA in the germline V gene. Here the CDR3 DNA reads TGTGCCAGCAGCCTCCAAGGGGCGGGGGACACTGAAGCTTTCTTT. Protein: CASSLQGAGDTEAFF. The whole variable domain, remainder taken from reference TRBV7-2 and TRBJ1-1, is GAGVSQSPSNKVTEKGKDVELRCDPISGHTALYWYRQSLGQGLEFLIYFQGNSAPDKSGLPSDRFSAERTGGSVSTLTIQRTQQEDSAVYLCASSLQGAGDTEAFFGQGTRLTVV.

The J gene is TRBJ1-1, the V gene TRBV27; a weak D match, TRBD1 (5 bases). V was shortened by 3 bases and J by 2 bases, with 19 bases between the two germline ends. The CDR3 covers 17 residues. Germline V gives CDR1 MNHEY, CDR2 SMNVEV (reference sequence). CDR3 residues: CASSLGYRMGGNTEAFF. CDR3 DNA: TGTGCCAGCAGTTTGGGTTACAGGATGGGGGGAAACACTGAAGCTTTCTTT.